This T cell receptor beta chain originates from a study of cytomegalovirus exposure and HLA in healthy donors. The CDR3 is 13 residues long. Per germline, CDR1 MNHNY and CDR2 SVGAGI (reference sequence). V was clipped by 8 bases and J by 3 bases, with 14 bases between them. PCR used 60 Vbeta primers and 13 Jbeta primers. TCRdb's table, derived via immunoSEQ multiplex PCR, lists solely in-frame clones and lacks some. This sample contains 200,000 to 250,000 clones. The receptor comes from a girl aged 2 to 10 in good health and CMV-seropositive. Sequenced: PBMCs. The V and J genes are TRBV6-6 and TRBJ2-7, with a weak D call TRBD2 (6 bases). The CDR3 coding sequence is TGTGCCAGCTCGCGGGGTTTGGTCTACGAGCAGTACTTC. The encoded protein is CASSRGLVYEQYF.